This T cell receptor beta chain was observed in a study of blood T cell repertoires in COVID-19. Overall study context: The cDNA or gDNA used as material had been derived from T cells, B-cell-depleted T cells, or PBMCs.

Germline CDR1 reads LGHDT; CDR2 reads YNNKEL (reference sequence). V shed 8 bases and J 4 bases; nucleotides not matched to a gene: 6. This CDR3 comprises 13 residues. TCRdb's copy holds only in-frame clones and misses some; the assay was immunoSEQ multiplex PCR. Seen here are fewer than 600,000 clones, 89% observed once, and the top ten hold 0.9%. V gene TRBV3-1 (or the pseudogene TRBV3-2) combines with J gene TRBJ2-3, with 7 bases fitting TRBD2. The clonotype comes from a man younger than 35 with COVID-19, enrolled during active disease. The sample comprised peripheral blood. The CDR3 DNA sequence: TGTGCCAGCCGGCGGGGGTTAGCAGATACGCAGTATTTT. Its translation: CASRRGLADTQYF.